The 17 T cell receptor beta chains below were found in one sample sequenced in a study of identical twins. Using its own MiXCR run on the 5' RACE reads, TCRdb lists one record per CDR3 protein. The sample consists of fewer than 900,000 distinct CDR3 sequences, over 15% of them appearing once. A further study also used this sample, focusing on T cells expressing NK-cell markers.

The source material was PBMCs. Every receptor here comes from a woman in her late teens or twenties in good health.

This chain uses TRBV5-5 with TRBJ2-5, with D perhaps matching TRBD2 (5 bases). V lost 2 bases, J lost 5 bases, and 16 bases lay in between. Looked up from germline, CDR1 is SGHKS and CDR2 is YYEKEE (reference sequence). The CDR3 consists of 15 residues. The CDR3 coding sequence is TGTGCCAGCAGCTTAGAGGACTTTCCGGGGGAGACCCAGTACTTC. This translates into CASSLEDFPGETQYF.

The chain has TRBV7-9 and TRBJ2-7, with D perhaps matching TRBD1 (5 bases). The CDR3 length is 15 residues. The V end lost 5 bases, the J end lost 3 bases, and 17 bases lay between the germline ends. Germline V gene sequence: CDR1 SEHNR, CDR2 FQNEAQ (reference sequence). DNA for the CDR3: TGTGCCAGCAGCCATGTGGCGTTGGGGCACTACGAGCAGTACTTC. Its translation: CASSHVALGHYEQYF.

V is TRBV10-3 and J is TRBJ1-5; D gene unclear. V lost 2 bases, J lost 3 bases, and 2 bases lay in between. Per the germline V gene, CDR1 is ENHRY and CDR2 is SYGVKD. The CDR3 has 12 amino acids. In nucleotides, the CDR3 is TGTGCCATCAGTGAGGTCAATCAGCCCCAGCATTTT. Protein: CAISEVNQPQHF.

The chain carries TRBV6-1 and TRBJ2-5; 10 nucleotides match TRBD2. V trimming: 6 bases; J trimming: 0 bases; junction bases outside the gene matches: 7. The germline V gene has CDR1 MNHNS and CDR2 SASEGT. CDR3 length: 16 residues. CDR3 nucleotides: TGTGCCAGCAGCCCCCTAGCGGGGGCTTACCAAGAGACCCAGTACTTC. Encoded protein: CASSPLAGAYQETQYF.

The chain employs TRBV27 and TRBJ2-1, with TRBD1 matching over 7 bases. The CDR3 totals 16 residues. V dropped 0 bases and J dropped 6; count of bases not matched to a gene: 8. Per germline, CDR1 MNHEY and CDR2 SMNVEV (reference sequence). CDR3 DNA: TGTGCCAGCAGTTTATCGTGGACAGGTCTCCGCAATGAGCAGTTCTTC. Translated, it gives CASSLSWTGLRNEQFF.

The chain recombines TRBV9 with TRBJ2-1; TRBD2 matches at 9 bases. This CDR3 comprises 16 residues. The J segment lost 8 bases and the V segment lost 3 bases, leaving 12 bases of the junction unmatched. The germline CDR1 and CDR2 sequences are SGDLS and YYNGEE. This CDR3 reads CASSGLSGGRGYEQFF. The CDR3 coding sequence is TGTGCCAGCAGCGGTCTTTCGGGCGGGAGGGGTTATGAGCAGTTCTTC.

The rearrangement uses TRBV7-2 and TRBJ2-1, with no clear D. The V gene lost 5 bases and the J gene lost 10 bases, with 15 bases spanning the gap. The CDR3 length is 13 residues. Per germline, CDR1 SGHTA and CDR2 FQGNSA. CDR3 in amino acids: CASSRGITGEQFF. In nucleotides, the CDR3 is TGTGCCAGCAGCAGAGGAATTACTGGAGAGCAGTTCTTC.

V usage is TRBV5-1 and J usage is TRBJ2-4; tentative D call: TRBD2 (6 bases). Trimming removed 4 bases at V and 8 bases at J, with 13 bases between. CDR3 size: 13 residues. Germline V gives CDR1 SGHRS, CDR2 YFSETQ. The CDR3 DNA reads TGCGCCAGCAGCCCGGAGGGGACTGACATTCAGTACTTC. Its protein product is CASSPEGTDIQYF.

The chain joins TRBV6-1 to TRBJ1-1, with D tentatively TRBD1 (5 bases). Germline V gene lookup returns CDR1 MNHNS and CDR2 SASEGT. Trimming took off 2 bases at V and 0 bases at J, with 13 bases between the two ends. The CDR3 runs 16 residues. Here the CDR3 DNA reads TGTGCCAGCAGTGAATTCCCAGGGTTCATGAACACTGAAGCTTTCTTT. Translated: CASSEFPGFMNTEAFF.

This clonotype was counted many times. One end of the junction is discordant with germline, which a read error may explain. In DNA form, the CDR3 reads TGTGCCAGCAGGTTGGGCTCCTACAATGAGCAGTTCTTC. The encoded protein is CASRLGSYNEQFF. The chain has TRBV5-6 and TRBJ2-1; D uncertain. The CDR3 is 13 residues long. Germline CDR1 and CDR2: SGHDT and YYEEEE.

CDR3 DNA: TGCGCCAGCAGCCAACAACGGGCTCTTGGCACGAGGAACACTGAAGCTTTCTTT. Protein: CASSQQRALGTRNTEAFF. The chain combines TRBV4-1 with TRBJ1-1; D gene uncertain. Germline loops: CDR1 MGHRA, CDR2 YSYEKL. This CDR3 is 18 amino acids long. V shed 2 bases and J shed 1 base, with 20 bases lying between them.

Only a few counts were recorded for this clonotype. CDR3 loop: CASSQSGTTETQYF. For the CDR3, the DNA is TGTGCCAGCAGCCAATCCGGGACTACAGAGACCCAGTACTTC. The chain carries TRBV12-3 or TRBV12-4 and TRBJ2-5; 7 nucleotides line up with TRBD2. V trimming: 6 bases; J trimming: 4 bases; junction bases outside the gene matches: 8. The CDR3 length is 14 residues.

The rearrangement uses TRBV5-1 and TRBJ2-5, with 10 bases that match TRBD1. The CDR3 is made up of 15 amino acids. Germline trimming cut 4 bases from V and 4 bases from J; bases unmatched to any gene: 7. The V gene's germline CDR1 is SGHRS and CDR2 YFSETQ. The CDR3 DNA reads as TGCGCCAGCAGCCCTTCAGGGACAGGGGTAGAGACCCAGTACTTC. Translation: CASSPSGTGVETQYF. The full variable domain, its missing parts supplied by reference TRBV5-1 and TRBJ2-5, is KAGVTQTPRYLIKTRGQQVTLSCSPISGHRSVSWYQQTPGQGLQFLFEYFSETQRNKGNFPGRFSGRQFSNSRSEMNVSTLELGDSALYLCASSPSGTGVETQYFGPGTRLLVL.

This clonotype appeared a few times. Here the CDR3 DNA reads TGTGCCAGCAGTTCACCCTACAGCTATGAAGCTTTCTTT. Protein product: CASSSPYSYEAFF. The chain uses TRBV12-3 or TRBV12-4 and TRBJ1-1, with unresolved D. The CDR3 length is 13 residues. V dropped 4 bases and J dropped 7 bases, with 13 bases sitting between them.

To note about this clonotype: This may come from a read error, since a much larger clone is one base off. The chain uses TRBV7-2 and TRBJ2-1; perhaps TRBD1 as D (5 bases). Germline-derived CDR1 and CDR2 are SGHTA and FQGNSA. The CDR3 is 13 residues long. Trimming removed 2 bases at V and 10 bases at J, with 12 bases between. The CDR3 region is CTSSLSQGSEQFF. CDR3 sequence (DNA): TGTACCAGCAGCTTATCCCAGGGTAGCGAGCAGTTCTTC.

In its sample, this clonotype was seen a few times. V is TRBV12-3 or TRBV12-4 and J is TRBJ1-5; D gene uncertain. The CDR3 sequence is 13 residues long. V lost 3 bases to trimming and J lost 1 base, with 4 bases between them. As DNA, the CDR3 is TGTGCCAGCAGTTTCCTCAGCAATCAGCCCCAGCATTTT. This sequence encodes CASSFLSNQPQHF.

The chain couples TRBV20-1 to TRBJ2-7; D may correspond to TRBD1 or TRBD2 (5 bases each). The CDR3 totals 14 residues. Germline V gives CDR1 DFQATT, CDR2 SNEGSKA (reference sequence). Trimming took off 2 bases at V and 4 bases at J, with 15 bases between the two ends. This CDR3 reads CSARRGQAPYEQYF. CDR3 sequence (DNA): TGCAGTGCTAGACGGGGCCAAGCGCCGTACGAGCAGTACTTC.